This T cell receptor beta chain comes out of a study of T cell changes during pregnancy in multiple sclerosis. Germline V gene data show CDR1 as MNHNS and CDR2 as SASEGT. The trim removed 1 base at V and 4 bases at J, leaving 9 bases unmatched. There are 16 residues in the CDR3. Using immunoSEQ multiplex PCR, the repertoire was profiled, and TCRdb retains in-frame clones only, with some absent. Of about 100,000 clones listed, around 92% are singletons. This clonotype was sampled from a female donor with multiple sclerosis, enrolled in a pregnancy study. The rearrangement uses TRBV6-1 and TRBJ2-7, with TRBD1 identical over 8 bases. The sequences come from peripheral blood, collected after pregnancy. Here the CDR3 DNA reads TGTGCCAGCAGTGAAGGTGGGCAGGGGGCGGGTTACGAGCAGTACTTC. Translation gives CASSEGGQGAGYEQYF.